These 3 T cell receptor beta chains came from one sample sequenced in a study of CD8 T cells in ankylosing spondylitis. TCRdb called the 5' RACE reads again in MiXCR, with one record for every CDR3 protein. The data contain about 130,000 distinct CDR3 sequences, 6.5% to 9% of them singletons. The sequenced material came from blood, either unsorted or a sorted T cell fraction (not recorded which). All receptors come from a male donor with ankylosing spondylitis or in good health (not recorded which).

This clonotype showed up many times. The V and J genes are TRBV5-1 and TRBJ1-1; no definite D call. CDR3 size: 14 residues. CDR1 and CDR2 from the germline V gene are SGHRS and YFSETQ. Deletions cut 0 bases from V and 0 bases from J, with 6 bases between. In DNA, the CDR3 is TGCGCCAGCAGCTTGGAACAGCTGAACACTGAAGCTTTCTTT. This codes for CASSLEQLNTEAFF.

This clonotype was picked up many times. V is TRBV3-1 and J is TRBJ2-3; D may be TRBD1 or TRBD2 (5 bases each). Germline V lookup: CDR1 LGHDT, CDR2 YNNKEL (reference sequence). V lost 5 bases and J 1 base, leaving 10 bases between the germline ends. The CDR3 extends over 14 amino acids. The CDR3: CASSKGRGTDTQYF. CDR3 nucleotides: TGTGCCAGCAGCAAGGGGCGGGGCACAGATACGCAGTATTTT.

The sample holds many counts of this clonotype. The J gene is TRBJ2-6, the V gene TRBV18; perhaps TRBD2 as D (6 bases). The V end lost 4 bases, the J end lost 2 bases, and 12 bases lay between the germline ends. CDR3 size: 16 residues. Looked up from germline, CDR1 is KGHSH and CDR2 is LQKENI. Here the CDR3 DNA reads TGTGCCAGCTCACTGTTCCCGGGGGCTGGGGCCAACGTCCTGACTTTC. Translation gives CASSLFPGAGANVLTF. The variable domain in full, with the rest retrieved from reference TRBV18 and TRBJ2-6, is NAGVMQNPRHLVRRRGQEARLRCSPMKGHSHVYWYRQLPEEGLKFMVYLQKENIIDESGMPKERFSAEFPKEGPSILRIQQVVRGDSAAYFCASSLFPGAGANVLTFGAGSRLTVL.